This T cell receptor beta chain was documented in a study of Ad26.COV2.S vaccination and SARS-CoV-2 variants. CDR3 size: 13 residues. The V end lost 6 bases, the J end lost 4 bases, and 12 bases lay between the germline ends. Germline V gene data show CDR1 as WNHNN and CDR2 as SYGVQD (reference sequence). Produced via immunoSEQ multiplex PCR; TCRdb's table is partial and in-frame only. The sample records around 350,000 clones, roughly 94% being singletons. The receptor's source is a human donor who had recovered from COVID-19. This chain uses TRBV10-1 with TRBJ1-1; D is unresolved. The sample here was peripheral blood, taken after recovery from COVID-19. Here the CDR3 DNA reads TGCGCCAGCAGCAGTGGGGTGAGCACTGAAGCTTTCTTT. Its translation: CASSSGVSTEAFF.